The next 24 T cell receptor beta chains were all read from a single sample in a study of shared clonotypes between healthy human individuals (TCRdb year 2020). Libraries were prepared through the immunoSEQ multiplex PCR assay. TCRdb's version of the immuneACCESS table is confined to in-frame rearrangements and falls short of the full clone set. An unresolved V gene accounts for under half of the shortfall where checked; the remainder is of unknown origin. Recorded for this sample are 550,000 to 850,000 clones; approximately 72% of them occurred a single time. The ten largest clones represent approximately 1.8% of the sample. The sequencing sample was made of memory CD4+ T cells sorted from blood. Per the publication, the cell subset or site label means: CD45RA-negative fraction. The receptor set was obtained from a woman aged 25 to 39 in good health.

The CDR3 DNA follows: TGCAGCGTTAGGTACGGCGGGGGGCGAAAAACTGAAGCTTTCTTT. It translates to CSVRYGGGRKTEAFF. V usage is TRBV29-1 and J usage is TRBJ1-1; D may be TRBD1 (6 bases). Germline CDR1 SQVTM, CDR2 ANQGSEA. Trimming pared 5 bases from V and 5 bases from J, leaving 21 bases between. The length of the CDR3 is 15 residues.

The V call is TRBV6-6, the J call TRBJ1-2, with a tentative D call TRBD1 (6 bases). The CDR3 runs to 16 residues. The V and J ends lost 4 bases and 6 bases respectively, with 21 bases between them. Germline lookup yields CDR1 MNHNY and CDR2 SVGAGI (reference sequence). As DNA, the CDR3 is TGTGCCAGCAGTTTTCCAGGGGCCCCTACCCGAGATGGCTACACCTTC. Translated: CASSFPGAPTRDGYTF.

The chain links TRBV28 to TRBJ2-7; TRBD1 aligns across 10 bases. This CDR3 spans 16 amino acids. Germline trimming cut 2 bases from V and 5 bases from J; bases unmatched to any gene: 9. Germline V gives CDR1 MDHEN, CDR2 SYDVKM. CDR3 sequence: CASSLLLGTGDNEQYF. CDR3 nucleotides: TGTGCCAGCAGTTTACTTCTAGGGACAGGGGACAACGAGCAGTACTTC.

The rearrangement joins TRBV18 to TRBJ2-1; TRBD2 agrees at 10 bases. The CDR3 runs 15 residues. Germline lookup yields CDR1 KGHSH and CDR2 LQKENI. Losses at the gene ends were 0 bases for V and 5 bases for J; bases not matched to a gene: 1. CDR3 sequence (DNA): TGTGCCAGCTCACCACCGGGACTAGCGAACAATGAGCAGTTCTTC. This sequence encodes CASSPPGLANNEQFF.

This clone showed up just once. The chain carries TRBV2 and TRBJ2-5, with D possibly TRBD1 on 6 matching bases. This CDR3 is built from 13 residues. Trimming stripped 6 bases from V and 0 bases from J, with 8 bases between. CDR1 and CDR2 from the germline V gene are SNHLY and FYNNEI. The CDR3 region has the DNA TGTGCCAGCAGGGACAGCTACCAAGAGACCCAGTACTTC. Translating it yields CASRDSYQETQYF.

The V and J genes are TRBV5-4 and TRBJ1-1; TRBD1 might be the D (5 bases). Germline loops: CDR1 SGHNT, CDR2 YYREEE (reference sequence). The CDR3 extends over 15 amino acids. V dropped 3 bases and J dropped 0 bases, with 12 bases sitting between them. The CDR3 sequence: CASSSLDTLNTEAFF. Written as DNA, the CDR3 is TGTGCCAGCAGCTCGTTGGACACTTTGAACACTGAAGCTTTCTTT.

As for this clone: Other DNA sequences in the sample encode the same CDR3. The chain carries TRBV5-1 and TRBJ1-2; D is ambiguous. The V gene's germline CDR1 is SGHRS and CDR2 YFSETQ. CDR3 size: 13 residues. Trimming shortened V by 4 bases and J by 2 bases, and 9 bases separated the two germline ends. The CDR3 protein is CASSPGPNYGYTF. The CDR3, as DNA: TGCGCCAGCAGCCCTGGGCCCAACTATGGCTACACCTTC.

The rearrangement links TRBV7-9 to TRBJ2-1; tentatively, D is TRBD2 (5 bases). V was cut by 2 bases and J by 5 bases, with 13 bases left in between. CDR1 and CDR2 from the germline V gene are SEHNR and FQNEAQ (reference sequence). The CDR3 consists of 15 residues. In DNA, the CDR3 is TGTGCCAGCAGCTTACCCCGGACTGGTAACAATGAGCAGTTCTTC. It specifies CASSLPRTGNNEQFF. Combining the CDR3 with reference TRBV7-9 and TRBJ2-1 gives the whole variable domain DTGVSQNPRHKITKRGQNVTFRCDPISEHNRLYWYRQTLGQGPEFLTYFQNEAQLEKSRLLSDRFSAERPKGSFSTLEIQRTEQGDSAMYLCASSLPRTGNNEQFFGPGTRLTVL.

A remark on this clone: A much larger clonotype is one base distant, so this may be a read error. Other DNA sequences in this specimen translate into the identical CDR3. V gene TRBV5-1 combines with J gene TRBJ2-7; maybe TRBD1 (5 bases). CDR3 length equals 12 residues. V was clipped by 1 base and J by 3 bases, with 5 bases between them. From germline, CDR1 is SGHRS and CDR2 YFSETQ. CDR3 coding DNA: TGCGCCAGCAGCTTGCAGGGCTACGAGCAGTACTTC. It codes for CASSLQGYEQYF.

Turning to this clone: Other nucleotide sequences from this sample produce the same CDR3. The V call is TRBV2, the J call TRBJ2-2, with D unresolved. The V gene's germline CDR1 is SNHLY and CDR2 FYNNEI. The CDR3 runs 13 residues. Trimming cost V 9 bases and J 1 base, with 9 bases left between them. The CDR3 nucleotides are TGTGCCAGTAGGCCCCAGAACACCGGGGAGCTGTTTTTT. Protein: CASRPQNTGELFF.

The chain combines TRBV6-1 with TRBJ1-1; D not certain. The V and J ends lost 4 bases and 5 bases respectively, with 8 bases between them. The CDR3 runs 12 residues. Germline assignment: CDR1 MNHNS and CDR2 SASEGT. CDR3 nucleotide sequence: TGTGCCAGCAGTGCGGGTCTAACTGAAGCTTTCTTT. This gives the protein CASSAGLTEAFF.

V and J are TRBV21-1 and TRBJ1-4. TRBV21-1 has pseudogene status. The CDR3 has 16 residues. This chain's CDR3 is CASSSSYREANEKLFF. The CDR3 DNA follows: TGTGCCAGCAGCAGCTCTTACAGGGAGGCTAATGAAAAACTGTTTTTT.

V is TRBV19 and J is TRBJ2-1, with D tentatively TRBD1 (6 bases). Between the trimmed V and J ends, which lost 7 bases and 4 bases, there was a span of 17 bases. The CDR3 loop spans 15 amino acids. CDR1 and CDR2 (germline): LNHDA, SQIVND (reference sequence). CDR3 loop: CASTQDTGTYNEQFF. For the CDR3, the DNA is TGTGCCAGTACCCAAGATACAGGGACATACAATGAGCAGTTCTTC.

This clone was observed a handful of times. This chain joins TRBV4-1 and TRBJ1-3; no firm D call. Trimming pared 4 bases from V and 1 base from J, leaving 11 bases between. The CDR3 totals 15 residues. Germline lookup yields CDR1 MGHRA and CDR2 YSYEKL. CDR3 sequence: CASSLRGTSGNTIYF. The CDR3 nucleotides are TGCGCCAGCAGCCTCCGGGGTACTTCTGGAAACACCATATATTTT.

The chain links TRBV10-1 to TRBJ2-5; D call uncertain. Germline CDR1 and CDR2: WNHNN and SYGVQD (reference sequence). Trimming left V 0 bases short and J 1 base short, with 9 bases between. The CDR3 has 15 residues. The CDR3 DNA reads TGCGCCAGCAGTGAGTCGAAAGGAGCCCAAGAGACCCAGTACTTC. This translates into CASSESKGAQETQYF.

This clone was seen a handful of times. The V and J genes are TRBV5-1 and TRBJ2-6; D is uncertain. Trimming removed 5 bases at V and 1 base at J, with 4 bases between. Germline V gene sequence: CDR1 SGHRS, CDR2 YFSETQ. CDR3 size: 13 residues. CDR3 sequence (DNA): TGCGCCAGCAGACAGTCTGGGGCCAACGTCCTGACTTTC. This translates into CASRQSGANVLTF.

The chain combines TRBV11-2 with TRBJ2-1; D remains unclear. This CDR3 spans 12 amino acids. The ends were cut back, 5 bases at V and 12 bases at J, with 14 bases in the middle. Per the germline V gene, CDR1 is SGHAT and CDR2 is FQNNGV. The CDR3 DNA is TGTGCCAGCAGCGGTGTAGGATTCGGGCAGTTCTTC. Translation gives CASSGVGFGQFF.

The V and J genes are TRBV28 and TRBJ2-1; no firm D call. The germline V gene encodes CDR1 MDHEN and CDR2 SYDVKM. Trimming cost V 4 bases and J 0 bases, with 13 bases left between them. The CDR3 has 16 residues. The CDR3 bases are TGTGCCAGCAGTTCCTTCCGGACGGCCTCCTACAATGAGCAGTTCTTC. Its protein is CASSSFRTASYNEQFF.

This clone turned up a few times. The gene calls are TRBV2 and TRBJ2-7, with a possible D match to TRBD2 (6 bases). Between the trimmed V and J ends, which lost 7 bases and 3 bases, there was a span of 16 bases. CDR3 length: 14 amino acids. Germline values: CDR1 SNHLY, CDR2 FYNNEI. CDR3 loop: CASTLIDGSYEQYF. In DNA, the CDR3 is TGTGCCAGCACCTTGATAGACGGGAGCTACGAGCAGTACTTC.

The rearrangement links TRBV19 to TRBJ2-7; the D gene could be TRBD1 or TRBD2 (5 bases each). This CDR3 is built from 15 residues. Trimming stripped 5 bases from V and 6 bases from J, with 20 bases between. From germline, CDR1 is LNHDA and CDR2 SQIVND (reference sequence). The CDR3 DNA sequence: TGTGCCAGTAGTTCACAGGATTCTCTCCGGGGCGAGCAGTACTTC. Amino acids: CASSSQDSLRGEQYF.

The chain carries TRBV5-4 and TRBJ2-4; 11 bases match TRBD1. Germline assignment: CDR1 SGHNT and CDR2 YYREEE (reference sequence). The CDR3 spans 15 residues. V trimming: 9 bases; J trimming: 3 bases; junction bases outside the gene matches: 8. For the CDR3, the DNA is TGTGCCACCCAGGGACAGGGGGTGGGCAAAAACATTCAGTACTTC. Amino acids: CATQGQGVGKNIQYF.

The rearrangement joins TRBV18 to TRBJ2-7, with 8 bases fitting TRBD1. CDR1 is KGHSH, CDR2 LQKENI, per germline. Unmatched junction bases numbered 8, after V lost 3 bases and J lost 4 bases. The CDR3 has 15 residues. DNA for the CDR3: TGTGCCAGCTCACCTAAGACAGGGGAGAGGTACGAGCAGTACTTC. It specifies CASSPKTGERYEQYF. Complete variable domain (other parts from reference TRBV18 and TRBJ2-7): NAGVMQNPRHLVRRRGQEARLRCSPMKGHSHVYWYRQLPEEGLKFMVYLQKENIIDESGMPKERFSAEFPKEGPSILRIQQVVRGDSAAYFCASSPKTGERYEQYFGPGTRLTVT.

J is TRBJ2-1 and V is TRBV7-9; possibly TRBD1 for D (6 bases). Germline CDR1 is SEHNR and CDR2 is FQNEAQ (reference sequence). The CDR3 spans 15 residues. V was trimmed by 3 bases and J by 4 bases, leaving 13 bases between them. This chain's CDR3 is CASSFRDTGYNEQFF. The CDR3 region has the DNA TGTGCCAGCAGCTTCCGGGACACTGGTTACAATGAGCAGTTCTTC.

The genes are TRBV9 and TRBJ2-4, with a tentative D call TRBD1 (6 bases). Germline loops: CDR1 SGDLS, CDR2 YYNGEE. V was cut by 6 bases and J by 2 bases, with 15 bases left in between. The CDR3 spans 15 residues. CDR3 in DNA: TGTGCCAGCAATTCACGTCAGGGGTCCAAAAACATTCAGTACTTC. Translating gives CASNSRQGSKNIQYF.